These 6 T cell receptor beta chains came from one sample sequenced in a study of Ad26.COV2.S vaccination and SARS-CoV-2 variants. Indicated treatment: around 19 received Ad26.COV2.S at low or high dose, single or two shots; about 5 received placebo; per-sample allocation not given. Day 63 after the first vaccine or placebo injection was the time point for sampling. Clones were read by immunoSEQ multiplex PCR, and TCRdb kept only the in-frame ones, dropping some. The sample consists of about 320,000 clones, 85% of them appearing once. Sequencing was performed on peripheral blood, taken in a trial of Ad26.COV2.S vaccine versus placebo. These receptors came from a person between 18 and 60 years old who received the Ad26.COV2.S COVID-19 vaccine or a placebo.

The rearrangement joins TRBV12-5 to TRBJ2-2; 11 bases are shared with TRBD1. Germline CDR1 is LGHNT and CDR2 is FRNRAP. The CDR3 contains 14 residues. Germline trimming cut 7 bases from V and 9 bases from J; bases unmatched to any gene: 7. The CDR3 bases are TGTGCTAGTGCCAGGGGACAGGGGGGAAGGGAGCTGTTTTTT. Translating gives CASARGQGGRELFF.

This clone turned up a few times. Other DNA sequences in the same sample also yield this CDR3. This chain uses TRBV27 with TRBJ2-7; perhaps TRBD2 as D (5 bases). Germline V lookup: CDR1 MNHEY, CDR2 SMNVEV (reference sequence). The CDR3 contains 13 residues. Between the trimmed V and J ends, which lost 3 bases and 3 bases, there was a span of 9 bases. The DNA of the CDR3 is TGTGCCAGCAGTTTGAGGGAGCGCTACGAGCAGTACTTC. As protein: CASSLRERYEQYF.

The J gene is TRBJ2-3, the V gene TRBV5-1; a possible D gene is TRBD2 (5 bases). Trimming shortened V by 1 base and J by 6 bases, and 15 bases separated the two germline ends. In germline, CDR1 is SGHRS, CDR2 YFSETQ. The CDR3 covers 15 residues. The CDR3 reads CASSLLSAGRDTQYF. The DNA of the CDR3 is TGCGCCAGCAGCTTGCTAAGCGCGGGTCGGGATACGCAGTATTTT. The whole variable domain, remainder taken from reference TRBV5-1 and TRBJ2-3, is KAGVTQTPRYLIKTRGQQVTLSCSPISGHRSVSWYQQTPGQGLQFLFEYFSETQRNKGNFPGRFSGRQFSNSRSEMNVSTLELGDSALYLCASSLLSAGRDTQYFGPGTRLTVL.

The V call is TRBV9, the J call TRBJ2-6; 9 positions agree with TRBD1. There are 18 residues in the CDR3. Trimming removed 3 bases from V and 0 bases from J; junction bases left unmatched: 7. Germline CDR1 and CDR2: SGDLS and YYNGEE. The CDR3 coding sequence is TGTGCCAGCAGCGCCCGGACAGGGGCGAGCTCTGGGGCCAACGTCCTGACTTTC. Amino acids: CASSARTGASSGANVLTF.

This sequence joins TRBV3-1 (or the pseudogene TRBV3-2) and TRBJ1-4; D may be TRBD1 (5 bases). From germline, CDR1 is LGHDT and CDR2 YNNKEL (reference sequence). The CDR3 length is 16 residues. The V end lost 3 bases, the J end lost 7 bases, and 18 bases lay between the germline ends. The DNA of the CDR3 is TGTGCCAGCAGCCATGGGACCGGGACGGTTTCTGAAAAACTGTTTTTT. Amino acids: CASSHGTGTVSEKLFF.

The rearrangement joins TRBV28 to TRBJ2-1; either TRBD1 or TRBD2 may fit D (6 bases each). The CDR3 consists of 14 residues. Trimming shortened V by 5 bases and J by 6 bases, and 14 bases separated the two germline ends. CDR1 and CDR2 from the germline V gene are MDHEN and SYDVKM. The CDR3 DNA is TGTGCCAGCAGTAAGGGGGGCCGGGTCAATGAGCAGTTCTTC. Its protein is CASSKGGRVNEQFF.